Below are 20 T cell receptor beta chains sequenced from a single sample in a study of T cell changes during pregnancy in multiple sclerosis. Only in-frame clones appear in the TCRdb table, and some are missing; sequencing was by immunoSEQ multiplex PCR. The table has some 60,000 clones, around nine tenths seen once. This material consisted of CD4+ T cells from peripheral blood mononuclear cells, taken in the third trimester of pregnancy. The receptors derive from a female donor with multiple sclerosis, enrolled in a pregnancy study.

This clone occurred a few times. The rearrangement links TRBV10-1 to TRBJ2-7; the D gene is possibly TRBD2 (6 bases). This CDR3 is built from 16 residues. V was shortened by 2 bases and J by 6 bases, with 20 bases between the two germline ends. Germline V CDR1 and CDR2: WNHNN, SYGVQD (reference sequence). CDR3 protein: CASSEAGLQSRSEQYF. For the CDR3, the DNA is TGCGCCAGCAGTGAGGCGGGACTGCAGAGCCGATCCGAGCAGTACTTC.

This clone appeared a few times. The chain is built from TRBV7-2 and TRBJ1-6; unclear D gene. The CDR3 consists of 13 residues. Deletions cut 6 bases from V and 11 bases from J, with 14 bases between. The germline V gene encodes CDR1 SGHTA and CDR2 FQGNSA. The CDR3 sequence: CASRLPGFPPLHF. As DNA, the CDR3 is TGTGCCAGCAGACTGCCCGGGTTTCCACCCCTCCACTTT.

The rearrangement joins TRBV5-8 to TRBJ2-1, with 9 bases identical to TRBD2. CDR3 size: 17 residues. Trimming at V came to 0 bases and at J to 8 bases, leaving 12 bases not matched to a gene. The germline CDR1 and CDR2 sequences are SGHTS and YDEGEE. The CDR3 sequence: CASSLGTAGGPVDEQFF. DNA for the CDR3: TGTGCCAGCAGCTTGGGGACCGCGGGGGGGCCTGTCGATGAGCAGTTCTTC.

V and J are TRBV12-5 and TRBJ1-5; no clear D. CDR1 and CDR2 (germline): LGHNT, FRNRAP. The CDR3 has 12 residues. The V and J ends lost 5 bases and 7 bases respectively, with 9 bases between them. CDR3 in amino acids: CASGPEHQPQHF. The DNA for the CDR3 is TGTGCTAGTGGTCCGGAGCACCAGCCCCAGCATTTT. Variable domain in full (rest from reference TRBV12-5 and TRBJ1-5): DARVTQTPRHKVTEMGQEVTMRCQPILGHNTVFWYRQTMMQGLELLAYFRNRAPLDDSGMPKDRFSAEMPDATLATLKIQPSEPRDSAVYFCASGPEHQPQHFGDGTRLSIL.

The V and J genes are TRBV18 and TRBJ2-7; D is perhaps TRBD1 (5 bases). Between the trimmed V and J ends, which lost 0 bases and 2 bases, there was a span of 26 bases. This CDR3 region has 20 residues. The V gene's germline CDR1 is KGHSH and CDR2 LQKENI. The CDR3: CASSPPASRQQYSLTYEQYF. CDR3 bases: TGTGCCAGCTCACCACCGGCTTCTCGACAGCAATACTCTTTAACCTACGAGCAGTACTTC.

The J gene is TRBJ1-2, the V gene TRBV19; tentatively, D is TRBD1 (6 bases). Germline V CDR1 and CDR2: LNHDA, SQIVND (reference sequence). This CDR3 is 14 amino acids long. V shed 7 bases and J shed 5 bases, with 17 bases lying between them. CDR3 residues: CASKENQGIYGYTF. As DNA, the CDR3 is TGTGCCAGTAAGGAAAACCAGGGGATATATGGCTACACCTTC.

The chain carries TRBV5-1 and TRBJ1-4; 9 bases agree with TRBD1. The CDR3 length is 15 residues. CDR1 is SGHRS, CDR2 YFSETQ, per germline. With 0 bases clipped from V and 11 bases from J, the junction kept 8 bases outside the gene matches. CDR3: CASSLGGQGPDKLFF. In DNA, the CDR3 is TGCGCCAGCAGCTTGGGGGGACAGGGACCTGACAAACTGTTTTTT.

The chain has TRBV7-3 and TRBJ2-5; D is possibly TRBD1 (6 bases). The V end lost 5 bases, the J end lost 5 bases, and 12 bases lay between the germline ends. The CDR3 sequence is 13 residues long. Looked up from germline, CDR1 is SGHTA and CDR2 is FQGTGA. The CDR3 loop is CASSLQGRETQYF. In nucleotides, the CDR3 is TGTGCCAGCAGCCTCCAGGGGCGCGAGACCCAGTACTTC.

This rearrangement joins TRBV5-6 to TRBJ2-3; D gene unclear. This CDR3 is built from 13 residues. Germline CDR1 reads SGHDT; CDR2 reads YYEEEE. Deletions cut 2 bases from V and 3 bases from J, with 7 bases between. The CDR3 DNA is TGTGCCAGCAGCTTCCCAGGAACAGATACGCAGTATTTT. Translation gives CASSFPGTDTQYF. The full variable domain, rest sourced from reference TRBV5-6 and TRBJ2-3, is DAGVTQSPTHLIKTRGQQVTLRCSPKSGHDTVSWYQQALGQGPQFIFQYYEEEERQRGNFPDRFSGHQFPNYSSELNVNALLLGDSALYLCASSFPGTDTQYFGPGTRLTVL.

This chain's CDR3 is CASSHGLQQLYNEQFF. CDR3 DNA: TGTGCCAGCAGCCATGGACTACAGCAATTATACAATGAGCAGTTCTTC. V and J are TRBV11-2 and TRBJ2-1; D may be TRBD2 (6 bases). Trimming removed 5 bases from V and 4 bases from J, with 18 bases in between. Germline CDR1 reads SGHAT; CDR2 reads FQNNGV. This CDR3 contains 16 residues.

The gene calls are TRBV30 and TRBJ1-5; D ambiguous. The CDR3 totals 13 residues. Germline V gene lookup returns CDR1 GTSNPN and CDR2 SVGIG (reference sequence). Between the trimmed V and J ends, which lost 0 bases and 6 bases, there was a span of 9 bases. CDR3 sequence reads: CAWSVTFGQPQHF. CDR3 DNA sequence: TGTGCCTGGAGTGTAACTTTCGGTCAGCCCCAGCATTTT.

The gene calls are TRBV12-5 and TRBJ1-1, with no clear D. The CDR3 extends over 16 amino acids. V was cut by 5 bases and J by 2 bases, with 18 bases left in between. The germline CDR1 and CDR2 sequences are LGHNT and FRNRAP. The CDR3 DNA sequence: TGTGCTAGTGGTCCTCAGGCGACCAGAACAAACACTGAAGCTTTCTTT. This gives the protein CASGPQATRTNTEAFF.

This CDR3 is CASQDKRRGQPQHF. DNA for the CDR3: TGTGCCAGTCAAGACAAGCGTCGGGGTCAGCCCCAGCATTTT. V is TRBV19 and J is TRBJ1-5; D is unresolved. Looked up from germline, CDR1 is LNHDA and CDR2 is SQIVND (reference sequence). The ends were cut back, 8 bases at V and 6 bases at J, with 17 bases in the middle. The CDR3 spans 14 residues. Full variable domain (outside the CDR3, taken from reference TRBV19 and TRBJ1-5): DGGITQSPKYLFRKEGQNVTLSCEQNLNHDAMYWYRQDPGQGLRLIYYSQIVNDFQKGDIAEGYSVSREKKESFPLTVTSAQKNPTAFYLCASQDKRRGQPQHFGDGTRLSIL.

The rearrangement links TRBV18 to TRBJ2-7, with a possible D match to TRBD1 (6 bases). Germline CDR1 is KGHSH and CDR2 is LQKENI. CDR3 size: 13 residues. V was pared by 3 bases and J by 3 bases, with 9 bases between. CDR3 coding DNA: TGTGCCAGCTCACCCGCGACAGGCTACGAGCAGTACTTC. Its protein product is CASSPATGYEQYF.

This clone has a single count. The rearrangement joins TRBV5-1 to TRBJ1-1; D is unresolved. Between the trimmed V and J ends, which lost 0 bases and 1 base, there was a span of 13 bases. CDR1 and CDR2 (germline): SGHRS, YFSETQ. The CDR3 totals 16 residues. The CDR3: CASSLVGSGKNTEAFF. The DNA of the CDR3 is TGCGCCAGCAGCTTGGTGGGCAGTGGAAAGAACACTGAAGCTTTCTTT.

The chain recombines TRBV30 with TRBJ1-3; possible D gene TRBD1, 5 bases. CDR1 is GTSNPN and CDR2 is SVGIG in the germline V gene (reference sequence). The CDR3 has 16 amino acids. The V and J ends lost 2 bases and 3 bases respectively, with 17 bases between them. In nucleotides, the CDR3 is TGTGCCTGGAGTATCGGTTGGGAAGGGGTTGGAAACACCATATATTTT. Protein product: CAWSIGWEGVGNTIYF.

This chain links TRBV2 with TRBJ2-2; 10 bases agree with TRBD2. The V segment lost 4 bases and the J segment 3 bases; nucleotides outside the gene matches: 2. This CDR3 comprises 15 residues. Germline V CDR1 and CDR2: SNHLY, FYNNEI. DNA for the CDR3: TGTGCCAGCAGTGGGACTAGCGGCCACACCGGGGAGCTGTTTTTT. Its protein product is CASSGTSGHTGELFF.

This clone occurred once. This chain uses TRBV6-6 with TRBJ1-4, with D unresolved. Looked up from germline, CDR1 is MNHNY and CDR2 is SVGAGI (reference sequence). V lost 7 bases and J 8 bases, leaving 11 bases between the germline ends. This CDR3 region has 12 residues. CDR3 nucleotide sequence: TGTGCCAGCAATCCTTCCCGGGAAAAACTGTTTTTT. Its translation is CASNPSREKLFF.

V gene TRBV7-9 combines with J gene TRBJ1-4, with 8 bases aligning to TRBD1. This CDR3 contains 16 residues. Germline assignment: CDR1 SEHNR and CDR2 FQNEAQ (reference sequence). V dropped 6 bases and J dropped 4; count of bases not matched to a gene: 10. In DNA, the CDR3 is TGTGCCAGCAGACAAACGACAGGGGTTCTTAATGAAAAACTGTTTTTT. Its protein product is CASRQTTGVLNEKLFF.

The V call is TRBV4-3, the J call TRBJ1-5; 8 bases are shared with TRBD1. V dropped 4 bases and J dropped 5; count of bases not matched to a gene: 7. CDR1 is LGHNA, CDR2 YSLEER, per germline. The CDR3 totals 15 residues. In DNA, the CDR3 is TGCGCCAGCAGCCCACAACAGGGGGACGATCAGCCCCAGCATTTT. It is translated as CASSPQQGDDQPQHF.